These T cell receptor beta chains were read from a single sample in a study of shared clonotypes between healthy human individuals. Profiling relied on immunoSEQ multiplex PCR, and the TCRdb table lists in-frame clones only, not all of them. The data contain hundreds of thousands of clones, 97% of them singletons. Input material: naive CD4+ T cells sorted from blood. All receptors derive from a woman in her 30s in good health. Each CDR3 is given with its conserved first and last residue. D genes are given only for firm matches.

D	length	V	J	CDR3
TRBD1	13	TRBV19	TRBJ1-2	CASSTGGIYGYTF
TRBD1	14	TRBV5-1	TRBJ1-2	CASSTRQGNYGYTF
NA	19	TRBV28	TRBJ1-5	CASSSSDSSTLYSNQPQHF
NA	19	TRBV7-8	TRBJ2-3	CASSLTKPASTSLPDTQYF
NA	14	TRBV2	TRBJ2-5	CASSERAGRETQYF
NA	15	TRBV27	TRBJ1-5	CASSLLGALNQPQHF
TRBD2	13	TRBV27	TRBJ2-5	CASSLREGETQYF
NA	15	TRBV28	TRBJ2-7	CASSGWSGTLNEQYF
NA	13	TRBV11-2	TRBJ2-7	CASSPGFSYEQYF
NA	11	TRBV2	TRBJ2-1	CASSRYNEQFF
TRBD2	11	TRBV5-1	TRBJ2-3	CASSGGLGKYF
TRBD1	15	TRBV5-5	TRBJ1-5	CASSLGQGGGQPQHF
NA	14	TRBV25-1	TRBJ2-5	CASRGVGGAETQYF
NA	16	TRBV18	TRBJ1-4	CASSPPGVGFGEKLFF
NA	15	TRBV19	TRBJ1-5	CASSINRPPGQPQHF
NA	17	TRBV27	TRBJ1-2	CASSFRGPGRPQYGYTF
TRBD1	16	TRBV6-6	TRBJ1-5	CASSSLTGGENQPQHF
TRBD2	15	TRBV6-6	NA	CASSYPERGTYEQYF
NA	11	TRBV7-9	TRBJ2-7	CASSRAHEQYF
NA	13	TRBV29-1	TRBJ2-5	CSVVKGDQETQYF
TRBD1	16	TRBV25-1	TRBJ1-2	CASSEQDRGQLYGYTF
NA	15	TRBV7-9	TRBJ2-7	CASSLQGLRVYEQYF
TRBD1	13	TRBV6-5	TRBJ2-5	CASSDRVQETQYF
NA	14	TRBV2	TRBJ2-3	CASSADYFPDTQYF
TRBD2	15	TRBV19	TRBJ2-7	CASNPGTSGIYEQYF
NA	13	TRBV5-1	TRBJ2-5	CASSLDRQETQYF
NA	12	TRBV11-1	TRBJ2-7	CASSRGSYEQYF
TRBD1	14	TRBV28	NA	CASRVGQGAYEQYF